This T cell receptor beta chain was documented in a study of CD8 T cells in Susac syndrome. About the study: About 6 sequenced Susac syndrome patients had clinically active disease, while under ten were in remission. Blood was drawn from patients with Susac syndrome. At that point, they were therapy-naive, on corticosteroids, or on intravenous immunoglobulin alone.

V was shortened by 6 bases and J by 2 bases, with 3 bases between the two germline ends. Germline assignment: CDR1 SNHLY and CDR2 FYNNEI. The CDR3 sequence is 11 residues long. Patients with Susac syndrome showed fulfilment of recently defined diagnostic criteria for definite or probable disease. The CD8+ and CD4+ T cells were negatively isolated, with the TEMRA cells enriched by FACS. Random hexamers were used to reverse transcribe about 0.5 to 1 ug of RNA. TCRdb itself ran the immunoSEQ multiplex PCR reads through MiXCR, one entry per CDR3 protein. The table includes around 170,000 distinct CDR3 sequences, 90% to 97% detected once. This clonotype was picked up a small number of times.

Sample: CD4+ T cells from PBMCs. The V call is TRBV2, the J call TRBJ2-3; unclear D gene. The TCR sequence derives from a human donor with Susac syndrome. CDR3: CASRVTDTQYF. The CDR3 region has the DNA TGTGCCAGCAGGGTCACAGATACGCAGTATTTT.